These 28 T cell receptor beta chains originate from one sample sequenced in a study of shared clonotypes between healthy human individuals. The repertoire was sequenced with immunoSEQ multiplex PCR; TCRdb's copy has only in-frame clones and lacks some. The table includes 300,000 to 350,000 clones, more than 60% detected once. The sequenced sample consisted of memory CD4+ T cells sorted from blood. Indicated subset: CD45RA-negative fraction. The receptors originated from a young man in good health.

The gene calls are TRBV19 and TRBJ1-5, with D perhaps TRBD1 (5 bases). CDR3 size: 14 residues. Germline V gives CDR1 LNHDA, CDR2 SQIVND (reference sequence). V lost 11 bases to trimming and J lost 2 bases, with 16 bases between them. The CDR3 sequence: CAAGGGKGNQPQHF. CDR3 in DNA: TGTGCCGCCGGTGGGGGGAAGGGCAATCAGCCCCAGCATTTT.

The sample holds one count of this clone. The chain joins TRBV7-2 to TRBJ1-3; D is ambiguous. CDR1 is SGHTA and CDR2 is FQGNSA in the germline V gene. This CDR3 spans 15 amino acids. V shed 1 base and J shed 9 bases, with 16 bases lying between them. This chain's CDR3 is CASSLGTGSRSTIYF. The CDR3 bases are TGTGCCAGCAGCTTAGGGACGGGGAGTAGAAGCACCATATATTTT.

This chain uses TRBV18 with TRBJ1-2, with D possibly being TRBD1 (5 bases). This CDR3 has 13 amino acids. In germline, CDR1 is KGHSH, CDR2 LQKENI. V dropped 1 base and J dropped 8 bases, with 11 bases sitting between them. In nucleotides, the CDR3 is TGTGCCAGCTCACCACAAGGGACCTCGGGCTACACCTTC. Translating it yields CASSPQGTSGYTF.

In the case of this clone: This sample also contains other DNA sequences that code for the same CDR3. V usage is TRBV28 and J usage is TRBJ1-5; D remains unclear. Trimming removed 3 bases from V and 2 bases from J, with 5 bases in between. CDR3 length equals 13 residues. The germline gives CDR1 MDHEN, CDR2 SYDVKM. CDR3 sequence reads: CASSFSGNQPQHF. CDR3 nucleotide sequence: TGTGCCAGCAGTTTCAGCGGCAATCAGCCCCAGCATTTT. Based on the CDR3 plus reference TRBV28 and TRBJ1-5, the full variable domain is DVKVTQSSRYLVKRTGEKVFLECVQDMDHENMFWYRQDPGLGLRLIYFSYDVKMKEKGDIPEGYSVSREKKERFSLILESASTNQTSMYLCASSFSGNQPQHFGDGTRLSIL.

This clone was detected a few times. The chain combines TRBV7-2 with TRBJ2-7, with 8 bases aligning to TRBD1. Unmatched junction bases numbered 12, after V lost 5 bases and J lost 0 bases. From germline, CDR1 is SGHTA and CDR2 FQGNSA. The length of the CDR3 is 17 residues. In nucleotides, the CDR3 is TGTGCCAGCAGCCCCAGGACAGGGAACGGGAACTCCTACGAGCAGTACTTC. Amino acid sequence: CASSPRTGNGNSYEQYF. The variable domain in full, completed from reference TRBV7-2 and TRBJ2-7, reads GAGVSQSPSNKVTEKGKDVELRCDPISGHTALYWYRQSLGQGLEFLIYFQGNSAPDKSGLPSDRFSAERTGGSVSTLTIQRTQQEDSAVYLCASSPRTGNGNSYEQYFGPGTRLTVT.

This clone was seen a few times. The chain joins TRBV18 to TRBJ2-7; D might be TRBD2 (5 bases). With 0 bases removed from V and 2 bases from J, the gap between germline ends came to 11 bases. The germline V gene encodes CDR1 KGHSH and CDR2 LQKENI. The CDR3 loop spans 15 amino acids. CDR3 nucleotides: TGTGCCAGCTCACCACCCGGGGTGCCCGCCTACGAGCAGTACTTC. The encoded protein is CASSPPGVPAYEQYF.

The chain links TRBV7-2 to TRBJ2-2; D might be TRBD2 (7 bases). Germline V gene data show CDR1 as SGHTA and CDR2 as FQGNSA. The CDR3 is 17 residues long. V dropped 4 bases and J dropped 2 bases, with 17 bases sitting between them. The CDR3 region has the DNA TGTGCCAGCAGCTGGAGGGGGGCGGGAGCTAACACCGGGGAGCTGTTTTTT. This sequence encodes CASSWRGAGANTGELFF. Full variable domain (missing parts from reference TRBV7-2 and TRBJ2-2): GAGVSQSPSNKVTEKGKDVELRCDPISGHTALYWYRQSLGQGLEFLIYFQGNSAPDKSGLPSDRFSAERTGGSVSTLTIQRTQQEDSAVYLCASSWRGAGANTGELFFGEGSRLTVL.

V is TRBV5-4 and J is TRBJ2-2; D is unclear. Between the trimmed V and J ends, which lost 4 bases and 1 base, there was a span of 11 bases. This CDR3 comprises 15 residues. The germline V gene encodes CDR1 SGHNT and CDR2 YYREEE (reference sequence). The CDR3 DNA reads as TGTGCCAGCAGCCACGACCGGAGGAACACCGGGGAGCTGTTTTTT. It encodes CASSHDRRNTGELFF.

About this clone: This may arise from a read error, as a much more abundant clone is one base away. The chain couples TRBV5-5 to TRBJ2-2, with 7 bases matching TRBD2. The CDR3 is 19 residues long. In germline, CDR1 is SGHKS, CDR2 YYEKEE (reference sequence). The CDR3 nucleotides are TGTGCCAGCAGCTTGTTGGCTAGCGGAGGCCGCTCAAACACCAGGGAGCTGTTTTTT. It is translated as CASSLLASGGRSNTRELFF.

The gene calls are TRBV9 and TRBJ2-1; 10 nucleotides match TRBD1. CDR1 and CDR2 from the germline V gene are SGDLS and YYNGEE. V lost 9 bases, J lost 8 bases, and 17 bases stayed unmatched. The CDR3 is 16 amino acids. The CDR3: CATKIRRDRGIHEQFF. DNA of the CDR3: TGTGCCACAAAAATCCGCCGGGACAGGGGTATCCATGAGCAGTTCTTC.

J is TRBJ1-2 and V is TRBV4-3; a weak D match, TRBD1 (6 bases). The CDR3 covers 17 residues. Germline V gene lookup returns CDR1 LGHNA and CDR2 YSLEER. The V and J ends lost 4 bases and 0 bases respectively, with 18 bases between them. CDR3 coding DNA: TGCGCCAGCAGCCCCGAGGGTCGGGGGCTGCCTAACTATGGCTACACCTTC. It translates to CASSPEGRGLPNYGYTF.

In nucleotides, the CDR3 is TGCGCCAGCAGCCCCGGGACTAGCGTCTACAATGAGCAGTTCTTC. It translates to CASSPGTSVYNEQFF. The chain combines TRBV5-1 with TRBJ2-1; 10 bases line up with TRBD2. This CDR3 has 15 amino acids. Germline CDR1 SGHRS, CDR2 YFSETQ. Unmatched junction bases numbered 4, after V lost 4 bases and J lost 3 bases.

The chain carries TRBV7-7 and TRBJ1-1; D remains ambiguous. CDR1 and CDR2 (germline): SSHAT, FNYEAQ (reference sequence). This CDR3 spans 13 amino acids. The V gene lost 5 bases and the J gene lost 4 bases, with 11 bases spanning the gap. The CDR3 sequence is CASSPLEGTEAFF. CDR3 nucleotides: TGTGCCAGCAGCCCCCTGGAGGGCACTGAAGCTTTCTTT.

This clone was counted at least ten times. The rearrangement joins TRBV27 to TRBJ2-7; 7 nucleotides line up with TRBD1. V was clipped by 7 bases and J by 2 bases; unmatched bases: 5. CDR1 is MNHEY and CDR2 is SMNVEV in the germline V gene (reference sequence). The CDR3 runs 13 residues. The CDR3 bases are TGTGCCAGCAACACAGGGGAAACCTACGAGCAGTACTTC. It specifies CASNTGETYEQYF.

The CDR3 DNA follows: TGCGCCAGCAGCGAGTATCTAGCGTCTTCCGAGCAGTACTTC. Translating gives CASSEYLASSEQYF. J is TRBJ2-7 and V is TRBV5-1; possibly TRBD2 for D (6 bases). The CDR3 runs 14 residues. The ends were cut back, 4 bases at V and 6 bases at J, with 17 bases in the middle. CDR1 is SGHRS and CDR2 is YFSETQ in the germline V gene.

The CDR3 is CASSLALAGTHEQYF. DNA for the CDR3: TGCGCCAGCAGCTTGGCCCTGGCAGGGACCCACGAGCAGTACTTC. This sequence joins TRBV5-1 and TRBJ2-7, with D possibly called TRBD1 or TRBD2 (5 bases each). CDR3 length: 15 residues. The germline V gene encodes CDR1 SGHRS and CDR2 YFSETQ. Between the trimmed V and J ends, which lost 0 bases and 5 bases, there was a span of 15 bases.

The table lists this clone with a few counts. The chain uses TRBV9 and TRBJ1-6; D uncertain. Germline V gene data show CDR1 as SGDLS and CDR2 as YYNGEE. The CDR3 is 14 amino acids. Deletions cut 5 bases from V and 5 bases from J, with 11 bases between. In nucleotides, the CDR3 is TGTGCCAGCAGGAAGGGTCTGGATAATTCACCCCTCCACTTT. Its protein product is CASRKGLDNSPLHF.

In this sample, this clone turned up once. V and J are TRBV11-3 and TRBJ2-3; possible D gene TRBD2, 5 bases. The CDR3 consists of 15 residues. CDR1 and CDR2 from the germline V gene are SGHNT and YENEEA. V was clipped by 1 base and J by 6 bases, with 14 bases between them. The CDR3 loop reads CASSLGTVIGDTQYF. In DNA, the CDR3 is TGTGCCAGCAGCTTAGGGACTGTCATAGGGGATACGCAGTATTTT.

This clone appeared a few times. The V and J genes are TRBV5-1 and TRBJ1-2; 7 nucleotides agree with TRBD1. V was clipped by 3 bases and J by 1 base; unmatched bases: 9. The CDR3 consists of 16 residues. CDR1 is SGHRS and CDR2 is YFSETQ in the germline V gene. The CDR3 DNA sequence: TGCGCCAGCAGCTCCGGGGGCGGGACAGTTAACTATGGCTACACCTTC. Translated, it gives CASSSGGGTVNYGYTF.

V is TRBV9 and J is TRBJ2-1, with 10 bases fitting TRBD2. The CDR3 runs to 14 residues. V lost 0 bases to trimming and J lost 13 bases; unmatched junction nucleotides: 7. The V gene's germline CDR1 is SGDLS and CDR2 YYNGEE. The CDR3 coding sequence is TGTGCCAGCAGCGTAGAAACTAGCGGGATGAGTCAGTTCTTC. It encodes CASSVETSGMSQFF.

The chain couples TRBV7-9 to TRBJ1-1, with D possibly TRBD1 on 6 matching bases. V lost 7 bases to trimming and J lost 1 base, with 13 bases between them. The germline V gene has CDR1 SEHNR and CDR2 FQNEAQ (reference sequence). This CDR3 has 14 residues. CDR3 bases: TGTGCCAGCACCCTAGGGGGAGGGAACACTGAAGCTTTCTTT. Translated: CASTLGGGNTEAFF.

The V and J genes are TRBV11-2 and TRBJ2-1; no clear D. The CDR3 is made up of 12 amino acids. CDR1 and CDR2 from the germline V gene are SGHAT and FQNNGV. V was shortened by 0 bases and J by 6 bases, with 3 bases between the two germline ends. Here the CDR3 DNA reads TGTGCCAGCAGCTTAGATTTCAATGAGCAGTTCTTC. Translated: CASSLDFNEQFF.

This rearrangement joins TRBV13 to TRBJ1-3; D is unresolved. Deletions cut 3 bases from V and 0 bases from J, with 9 bases between. The germline V gene has CDR1 PRHDT and CDR2 FYEKMQ (reference sequence). The CDR3 runs 15 residues. In nucleotides, the CDR3 is TGTGCCAGCAGCTTCGACGGTAGCTCTGGAAACACCATATATTTT. Its translation: CASSFDGSSGNTIYF.

The chain links TRBV7-6 to TRBJ1-2, with D hard to call. The CDR3 is made up of 13 amino acids. Trimming shortened V by 6 bases and J by 3 bases, and 11 bases separated the two germline ends. In germline, CDR1 is SGHVS, CDR2 FNYEAQ. This chain's CDR3 is CASSPTGYYGYTF. DNA for the CDR3: TGTGCCAGCAGTCCCACTGGATACTATGGCTACACCTTC.

This chain connects TRBV28 to TRBJ2-7; D possibly corresponds to TRBD2 (5 bases). CDR3 length equals 17 residues. CDR1 is MDHEN and CDR2 is SYDVKM in the germline V gene. V was trimmed by 0 bases and J by 3 bases, leaving 18 bases between them. The CDR3 here is CASSLWESSGNSYEQYF. As DNA, the CDR3 is TGTGCCAGCAGTTTATGGGAATCGTCGGGGAATAGCTACGAGCAGTACTTC.

CDR3 region: CASSEVGVAYNEQFF. DNA for the CDR3: TGCGCCAGCAGTGAGGTGGGAGTTGCCTACAATGAGCAGTTCTTC. The chain has TRBV10-1 and TRBJ2-1; weak D call: TRBD2 (5 bases). This CDR3 spans 15 amino acids. V lost 2 bases and J 2 bases, leaving 10 bases between the germline ends. Germline-derived CDR1 and CDR2 are WNHNN and SYGVQD (reference sequence).

This clone appeared a few times. V gene TRBV5-8 combines with J gene TRBJ2-5; 9 bases align to TRBD2. Germline V gene data show CDR1 as SGHTS and CDR2 as YDEGEE. This CDR3 region has 17 residues. With V trimmed by 3 bases and J by 1 base, 10 bases remained unmatched. This CDR3 reads CASSWGTTSGAQETQYF. The CDR3, as DNA: TGTGCCAGCAGCTGGGGGACGACTAGCGGAGCCCAAGAGACCCAGTACTTC.

This rearrangement joins TRBV2 to TRBJ1-2; D gene ambiguous. Germline V gene sequence: CDR1 SNHLY, CDR2 FYNNEI. This CDR3 contains 13 residues. V was cut by 6 bases and J by 5 bases, with 13 bases left in between. DNA of the CDR3: TGTGCCAGCAGCAGGTGGGCAACGTATGGCTACACCTTC. Protein product: CASSRWATYGYTF.